This T cell receptor beta chain was documented in a study of CD8 T cells in Susac syndrome. This clonotype appeared a few times. Random hexamers served to reverse transcribe roughly 0.45 to 1 ug RNA. Each CDR3 protein gets one entry after TCRdb re-called the immunoSEQ multiplex PCR reads with MiXCR. This sample carries a few hundred thousand distinct CDR3 sequences, approximately 94% of them seen once, and the ten largest clones take 0.15% to 0.2%. Material for sequencing was CD4+ T cells from PBMCs. This TCR was sampled from a human donor with Susac syndrome.

The CDR3 region is CASSPGGSSYNEQFF. In nucleotides, the CDR3 is TGTGCCAGTAGTCCTGGCGGTAGCTCCTACAATGAGCAGTTCTTC. The chain combines TRBV19 with TRBJ2-1; no definite D call. The germline gives CDR1 LNHDA, CDR2 SQIVND (reference sequence). V was cut by 5 bases and J by 0 bases, with 11 bases left in between. The CDR3 has 15 amino acids.